A single count supports the clone carrying this T cell receptor beta chain. The data were taken from a study of blood T cell repertoires in COVID-19. For the study at large: The origin of the acute and convalescent COVID-19 samples was the United States, Italy and Spain. In each case, the material was cDNA or gDNA derived from T cells, B-cell-depleted T cells, or PBMCs.

How the authors handled the data: Amplification of reference gene primers was used by the study to estimate nucleated cell counts. TCRdb keeps only in-frame clones here, not all; method: immunoSEQ multiplex PCR. That table supplies the V and J calls and clone size; D and trimming were determined from the DNA. The sample gives roughly 250,000 clones, about 90% of which show up once; around 7.2% is in the top ten. The J segment lost 4 bases and the V segment lost 7 bases, leaving 4 bases of the junction unmatched. This CDR3 has 13 residues. Germline loops: CDR1 SGHNT, CDR2 YYREEE (reference sequence). The sequence was collected from a man in his 60s who had recovered from COVID-19. Sample: peripheral blood. The chain recombines TRBV5-4 with TRBJ1-4; 7 bases are shared with TRBD1. The chain's CDR3 is CASSGTVNEKLFF. The DNA for the CDR3 is TGTGCCAGCTCCGGGACAGTTAATGAAAAACTGTTTTTT.